Here is one TCR beta chain with its context. This sample is part of a study of blood T cell repertoires in COVID-19. Study background: The samples span acute and convalescent COVID-19 from the United States, Italy and Spain. From T cells, B-cell-depleted T cells, or PBMCs came the material, which was cDNA or gDNA.

TCRdb keeps only in-frame clones here, not all; method: immunoSEQ multiplex PCR. The data show about 59,000 clones, over 75% seen once. Trimming cost V 3 bases and J 7 bases, with 15 bases left between them. Looked up from germline, CDR1 is DFQATT and CDR2 is SNEGSKA (reference sequence). CDR3 length: 13 residues. The clonotype comes from an elderly man with acute or convalescent COVID-19. The V call is TRBV20-1, the J call TRBJ1-2; the D gene is possibly TRBD1 (5 bases). Sequencing input: peripheral blood. CDR3 nucleotides: TGCAGTGCTAGTGAGGCAGGGAGGGGTGGCTACACCTTC. Protein: CSASEAGRGGYTF.